The sequence of this T cell receptor (beta chain) was determined in a study of early T cells in non-severe SARS-CoV-2 infection. Looking at the study overall: Sequencing targeted bulk RNA from unsorted whole blood, leaving chains unpaired.

The study's findings and limits: VDJdb-based annotation leaned toward anti-spike CD8 responses and missed private and CD4 specificities.

This clonotype was counted ten times or more. Antigen: not known. The CDR3 contains 18 residues. Trimming took off 6 bases at V and 6 bases at J, with 26 bases between the two ends. The TCR library protocol was used to attach unique molecular identifiers. These identifiers were attached to individual cDNA molecules. Using its own MiXCR run on the 5' RACE reads, TCRdb lists one record per CDR3 protein. The sample consists of 40,000 to 60,000 distinct CDR3 sequences, around 10% of them appearing once. This clonotype originated in an adult who was a healthcare worker with PCR-confirmed SARS-CoV-2 infection or an uninfected control (not recorded which). Sequencing was performed on whole blood. The rearrangement uses TRBV12-3 or TRBV12-4 and TRBJ2-2; D is perhaps TRBD1 (6 bases). The CDR3 is CASRQAQGTRTRPGELFF. The CDR3 nucleotides read TGTGCCAGCAGGCAGGCCCAGGGGACAAGGACCAGACCCGGGGAGCTGTTTTTT.